The T cell receptor (beta chain) under discussion was sequenced for a study of CD8+ T cells in alopecia areata. About the research overall: Patients in the treated group were given tofacitinib by mouth, 5 to 10 mg twice a day. For 6 to 18 months, tofacitinib was taken, and 6 months off drug followed.

Obtained from alopecia areata patients were lesional scalp punch biopsies along with peripheral blood. PBMCs, the starting material, were the source of sorted CD4+ and CD8+ T cells. V lost 7 bases, J lost 1 base, and 13 bases lay in between. Per the germline V gene, CDR1 is SQVTM and CDR2 is ANQGSEA. CDR3 length: 13 residues. Sequencing relied on a cDNA template that was reverse transcribed from extracted RNA. The repertoire was sequenced with immunoSEQ multiplex PCR; TCRdb's copy has only in-frame clones and lacks some. Of 140,000 to 150,000 clones in the sample, roughly 50% are singletons; the top ten hold approximately 6.8%.

The chain employs TRBV29-1 and TRBJ1-1; D uncertain. This TCR derives from a human donor with alopecia areata. The sample comprised CD4+ T cells sorted from blood. The CDR3 here is CSARAKGNTEAFF. As DNA, the CDR3 is TGCAGCGCCCGGGCTAAGGGGAACACTGAAGCTTTCTTT.